Listed below are T cell receptor beta chains from one sample, sequenced in a study of blood T cell repertoires in COVID-19. TCRdb's table, derived via immunoSEQ multiplex PCR, lists solely in-frame clones and lacks some. In the table there are about 210,000 clones, 83% of which are singletons. The sample comprised peripheral blood. The source of these receptors is a woman aged 45-59 years with acute or convalescent COVID-19. Both conserved end residues are trimmed from each CDR3. Each record gives: clone size, V gene, CDR3 protein. Clone size is shown for a subset of rows, as once, few, many or a class of expanded clone.

- | TRBV9 | ASSVSGNSYNEQF
once | TRBV6-5 | ASRTSGSYEQY
- | TRBV28 | ASSLTFGVGPLRDEQY
- | TRBV14 | ASNLAGNTGELF
- | TRBV7-2 | ASSSSGGLVGELF
- | TRBV27 | ASRRAGATYEQY
- | TRBV29-1 | SVPSGSADTQY
- | TRBV20-1 | SASTGVNEQF
- | TRBV5-4 | ASSLPIAGGLWGEQF
- | TRBV19 | ASRTGSHSNQPQH
- | TRBV3-1/TRBV3-2 | ASSPVISGRWNEQF
- | TRBV11-2 | ASSLRQGLTNTGELF
- | TRBV4-2 | ASSQDRWGVEKLF
- | TRBV28 | ASSPRQESGYT
- | TRBV2 | ASRPDRATNEKLF
few | TRBV18 | ASSQEVGGNTIY
- | TRBV2 | ASSGTGVLGNIQY
- | TRBV3-1/TRBV3-2 | ASSLSGYSYT
few | TRBV19 | ASSIGRNEQF
- | TRBV29-1 | SVERGYEQY
- | TRBV6-5 | ASSSGAGANVLT
- | TRBV30 | AWKRAGGLKLF
- | TRBV30 | AWSLQGGETDTQY
- | TRBV29-1 | SPRGQGPAGELF
- | TRBV28 | ASSFGLGLAHNEQY
- | TRBV12-5 | ASGLVGQGAYGYT
- | TRBV24-1 | AIRTGRETQY
- | TRBV5-1 | ASTDREEGEQF